This T cell receptor beta chain stems from a study of T cell repertoires in cytomegalovirus infection. TCRdb called the reads again in MiXCR, with one record for every CDR3 protein. Of some 6,100 distinct CDR3 sequences listed, around 49% were seen once; the top ten hold 89%. Deletions cut 0 bases from V and 7 bases from J, with 10 bases between. The CDR3 has 14 residues. Germline V CDR1 and CDR2: SGHTA, FQGTGA. Whole-study findings and limits: The ex vivo response showed dominance by HLA-C-restricted CMV-specific TCR beta clonotypes.

On this clonotype itself: The target antigen is unknown.

The chain has TRBV7-3 and TRBJ2-1; the D gene is possibly TRBD1 (5 bases). The specimen sequenced was PBMCs, sequenced either directly or after in vitro stimulation (not recorded which). The sequence was obtained from a human donor in good health (CMV status not recorded). Some clones in this sample may be carry-over from other donors' samples. Here the CDR3 reads CASSLTGAENEQFF. CDR3 coding DNA: TGTGCCAGCAGCTTAACAGGGGCGGAGAATGAGCAGTTCTTC.